These 13 T cell receptor beta chains originate from one sample sequenced in a study of cytomegalovirus exposure and HLA in healthy donors. 60 Vbeta and 13 Jbeta primers were used in PCR. The assay was immunoSEQ multiplex PCR, and TCRdb's table has in-frame clones only and misses some. The table lists 100,000 to 150,000 clones, roughly 80% of them singletons. The sequencing input was PBMCs. These receptors came from a woman aged 40 to 50 in good health and CMV-seropositive.

The chain couples TRBV5-1 to TRBJ1-1; tentative D call: TRBD1 (6 bases). This CDR3 has 14 amino acids. V lost 5 bases to trimming and J lost 2 bases, with 13 bases between them. The germline V gene has CDR1 SGHRS and CDR2 YFSETQ. This chain's CDR3 is CASRTQGGNTEAFF. The CDR3 DNA reads as TGCGCCAGCAGGACACAAGGGGGAAACACTGAAGCTTTCTTT.

This chain links TRBV18 with TRBJ1-4, with D possibly being TRBD1 (6 bases). CDR1 KGHSH and CDR2 LQKENI come from the germline V gene. V was trimmed by 3 bases and J by 5 bases, leaving 16 bases between them. CDR3 length: 16 residues. In DNA form, the CDR3 reads TGTGCCAGCTCACCTACTACCGAGGGGGTCAATGAAAAACTGTTTTTT. Amino acid sequence: CASSPTTEGVNEKLFF.

This rearrangement joins TRBV5-4 to TRBJ2-5; 7 nucleotides agree with TRBD2. The DNA end lines up better with TRBJ2-7; the J call may be wrong. From germline, CDR1 is SGHNT and CDR2 YYREEE (reference sequence). The CDR3 consists of 16 residues. As DNA, the CDR3 is TGTGCCAGCAGCTTGTTTGGGGGAGGGGACCCCTACGAGCAGTACTTC. Translation gives CASSLFGGGDPYEQYF.

The chain employs TRBV2 and TRBJ2-3; TRBD1 matches 10 bases. The CDR3 is 18 amino acids. Germline loops: CDR1 SNHLY, CDR2 FYNNEI. The V segment lost 0 bases and the J segment 5 bases; nucleotides outside the gene matches: 11. The CDR3 nucleotides read TGTGCCAGCAGTGAAGCGCTTCCGGGACAGGGGAAGGGAGATACGCAGTATTTT. Its protein is CASSEALPGQGKGDTQYF.

V and J are TRBV5-1 and TRBJ2-4; D remains ambiguous. From germline, CDR1 is SGHRS and CDR2 YFSETQ. The CDR3 loop spans 15 amino acids. Trimming shortened V by 1 base and J by 0 bases, and 8 bases separated the two germline ends. The CDR3 loop reads CASSLTPLAKNIQYF. CDR3 nucleotides: TGCGCCAGCAGCTTGACACCTCTAGCCAAAAACATTCAGTACTTC.

This chain connects TRBV5-8 to TRBJ2-7; TRBD2 aligns across 7 bases. CDR1 is SGHTS and CDR2 is YDEGEE in the germline V gene. Unmatched junction bases numbered 3, after V lost 1 base and J lost 5 bases. The CDR3 has 13 amino acids. As DNA, the CDR3 is TGTGCCAGCAGCTTGAGCGGGATCCACGAGCAGTACTTC. Protein: CASSLSGIHEQYF. The entire variable domain, with the rest obtained from reference TRBV5-8 and TRBJ2-7, is as follows: EAGVTQSPTHLIKTRGQQATLRCSPISGHTSVYWYQQALGLGLQFLLWYDEGEERNRGNFPPRFSGRQFPNYSSELNVNALELEDSALYLCASSLSGIHEQYFGPGTRLTVT.

The gene calls are TRBV10-3 and TRBJ1-4, with 10 bases lining up with TRBD1. The CDR3 has 13 amino acids. The J segment lost 7 bases and the V segment lost 10 bases, leaving 6 bases of the junction unmatched. Germline V CDR1 and CDR2: ENHRY, SYGVKD. In DNA, the CDR3 is TGTGCCACACGACAGGGGGCGCTTGAAAAACTGTTTTTT. The encoded protein is CATRQGALEKLFF.

V is TRBV2 and J is TRBJ2-7, with a weak D call TRBD2 (6 bases). Trimming stripped 8 bases from V and 0 bases from J, with 11 bases between. Germline V gives CDR1 SNHLY, CDR2 FYNNEI. CDR3 size: 13 residues. The CDR3 DNA sequence: TGTGCCAGCGGGGGAGCGGGCTCCTACGAGCAGTACTTC. Its translation is CASGGAGSYEQYF. The entire variable domain, with the rest obtained from reference TRBV2 and TRBJ2-7, is as follows: EPEVTQTPSHQVTQMGQEVILRCVPISNHLYFYWYRQILGQKVEFLVSFYNNEISEKSEIFDDQFSVERPDGSNFTLKIRSTKLEDSAMYFCASGGAGSYEQYFGPGTRLTVT.

The J gene is TRBJ1-4, the V gene TRBV19; D is unclear. Germline CDR1 LNHDA, CDR2 SQIVND (reference sequence). Trimming shortened V by 3 bases and J by 8 bases, and 13 bases separated the two germline ends. The length of the CDR3 is 14 residues. This CDR3 reads CASSISGVREKLFF. The DNA of the CDR3 is TGTGCCAGTAGTATTTCCGGGGTGAGAGAAAAACTGTTTTTT. Full variable domain (rest looked up from reference TRBV19 and TRBJ1-4): DGGITQSPKYLFRKEGQNVTLSCEQNLNHDAMYWYRQDPGQGLRLIYYSQIVNDFQKGDIAEGYSVSREKKESFPLTVTSAQKNPTAFYLCASSISGVREKLFFGSGTQLSVL.

The V call is TRBV28, the J call TRBJ2-7; D gene uncertain. This CDR3 comprises 16 residues. The germline gives CDR1 MDHEN, CDR2 SYDVKM. V dropped 3 bases and J dropped 2 bases, with 17 bases sitting between them. For the CDR3, the DNA is TGTGCCAGCAGTTTCCTCTCCGTGGGCTCGACCTACGAGCAGTACTTC. Protein sequence: CASSFLSVGSTYEQYF. Combining the CDR3 with reference TRBV28 and TRBJ2-7 gives the whole variable domain DVKVTQSSRYLVKRTGEKVFLECVQDMDHENMFWYRQDPGLGLRLIYFSYDVKMKEKGDIPEGYSVSREKKERFSLILESASTNQTSMYLCASSFLSVGSTYEQYFGPGTRLTVT.

The V gene is TRBV7-2, the J gene TRBJ2-7; the D gene is possibly TRBD2 (5 bases). The CDR3 covers 17 residues. In germline, CDR1 is SGHTA, CDR2 FQGNSA. The V end lost 5 bases, the J end lost 5 bases, and 25 bases lay between the germline ends. In nucleotides, the CDR3 is TGTGCCAGCAGCCCGAAAGGCTGGCAAACGGGGTGGGACGAGCAGTACTTC. Its translation: CASSPKGWQTGWDEQYF.

The gene calls are TRBV30 and TRBJ2-5; the match to TRBD1 covers 8 bases. The J segment lost 11 bases and the V segment lost 3 bases, leaving 14 bases of the junction unmatched. CDR3 length equals 14 residues. Germline lookup yields CDR1 GTSNPN and CDR2 SVGIG (reference sequence). The CDR3 DNA follows: TGTGCCTGGAGAGATGCAGGGGGCGCGGGTGAGCAGTACTTC. It specifies CAWRDAGGAGEQYF.

The table lists this clone with a few counts. The chain uses TRBV5-1 and TRBJ2-2, with D maybe TRBD2 (5 bases). The CDR3 runs 13 residues. Germline CDR1 SGHRS, CDR2 YFSETQ. Trimming left V 0 bases short and J 5 bases short, with 5 bases between. CDR3 sequence (DNA): TGCGCCAGCAGCTTGGGCGGGACCGGGGAGCTGTTTTTT. Translation gives CASSLGGTGELFF.